Presented here are 9 T cell receptor beta chains from one specimen sequenced in a study of blood T cells in healthy people across ages (dated by TCRdb to about 2015). The library was obtained by 5' RACE. TCRdb names Illumina HiSeq 2500 as the instrument used. A second roughly 6 to 12 cycle PCR used a sample-barcoded 5' primer and a J-beta primer mix. TCRdb trimmed public reads at Q25 via fastp, called clones via MiXCR and kept in-frame beta chains. Every entry covers one CDR3 protein and lists the most common genes and DNA from its rows. For this sample there are about 560,000 distinct CDR3 sequences; 25% to 35% appear just once. Of the sample, about 3.3% falls within the top ten clones. The same data also went into a second study, on T cells of mothers and their children.

The sequencing input was blood. All receptors derive from a boy younger than 10 in good health.

This clonotype was detected only a few times. This chain uses TRBV20-1 with TRBJ2-3; 7 bases line up with TRBD2. The CDR3 runs 14 residues. The junction had 5 bases not matched to a gene; V was cut back by 3 bases and J by 2 bases. Germline-derived CDR1 and CDR2 are DFQATT and SNEGSKA (reference sequence). This CDR3 reads CSASRGVLTDTQYF. The CDR3 DNA is TGCAGTGCTAGTCGGGGGGTACTCACAGATACGCAGTATTTT.

The chain recombines TRBV25-1 with TRBJ1-1; D call uncertain. The CDR3 spans 13 residues. Germline loops: CDR1 MGHDK, CDR2 SYGVNS. V lost 4 bases and J 1 base, leaving 7 bases between the germline ends. CDR3 sequence: CASSVTTNTEAFF. The CDR3 region has the DNA TGTGCCAGCAGTGTCACAACGAACACTGAAGCTTTCTTT.

For this clonotype: A read error may be the cause here, since a much bigger clone is one base away. This rearrangement joins TRBV29-1 to TRBJ1-5, with D perhaps matching TRBD1 (6 bases). The CDR3 loop spans 15 amino acids. Trimming left V 0 bases short and J 3 bases short, with 12 bases between. Germline CDR1 is SQVTM and CDR2 is ANQGSEA. As DNA, the CDR3 is TGCAGCGTTGAAGAGGGGGGGGCGGCCAATCAGCCCCAGCATTTT. It is translated as CSVEEGGAANQPQHF.

The chain recombines TRBV5-5 with TRBJ1-2; no reliable D call. CDR1 and CDR2 from the germline V gene are SGHKS and YYEKEE (reference sequence). The CDR3 sequence is 15 residues long. The V end was cut by 2 bases, the J end by 3 bases, with 14 bases between. CDR3 sequence (DNA): TGTGCCAGCAGCTTCATACACCCCGCCGACTATGGCTACACCTTC. The encoded protein is CASSFIHPADYGYTF.

This clonotype has only a few counts. J is TRBJ2-1 and V is TRBV30, with 10 nucleotides matching TRBD1. This CDR3 is 15 amino acids long. The germline V gene encodes CDR1 GTSNPN and CDR2 SVGIG (reference sequence). The trim removed 3 bases at V and 3 bases at J, leaving 5 bases unmatched. The CDR3 region is CAWSAGTGVYNEQFF. CDR3 DNA: TGTGCCTGGAGCGCAGGGACAGGGGTCTACAATGAGCAGTTCTTC. Complete variable domain (other parts from reference TRBV30 and TRBJ2-1): SQTIHQWPATLVQPVGSPLSLECTVEGTSNPNLYWYRQAAGRGLQLLFYSVGIGQISSEVPQNLSASRPQDRQFILSSKKLLLSDSGFYLCAWSAGTGVYNEQFFGPGTRLTVL.

The V call is TRBV5-1, the J call TRBJ2-2; D is perhaps TRBD1 or TRBD2 (5 bases each). Germline CDR1 reads SGHRS; CDR2 reads YFSETQ. The V end was cut by 4 bases, the J end by 4 bases, with 26 bases between. The CDR3 extends over 19 amino acids. The CDR3 reads CASSLWEGLRGQSTGELFF. The CDR3 coding sequence is TGCGCCAGCAGCCTATGGGAAGGCCTTCGGGGCCAGAGCACCGGGGAGCTGTTTTTT.

The rearrangement joins TRBV10-3 to TRBJ1-1, with D possibly being TRBD1 (6 bases). Trimming took 4 bases from V and 6 from J, leaving 12 bases between them. CDR1 and CDR2 from the germline V gene are ENHRY and SYGVKD. The CDR3 length is 13 residues. DNA for the CDR3: TGTGCCATCAGTGTAAAGAAGGGGGCTGAAGCTTTCTTT. Translating gives CAISVKKGAEAFF.

The V gene is TRBV3-1, the J gene TRBJ1-1; D is ambiguous. Looked up from germline, CDR1 is LGHDT and CDR2 is YNNKEL (reference sequence). With 0 bases removed from V and 5 bases from J, the gap between germline ends came to 13 bases. The CDR3 is 15 residues long. The CDR3 bases are TGTGCCAGCAGCCAAGACAGGAACGGGTGGACTGAAGCTTTCTTT. Amino acids: CASSQDRNGWTEAFF.

This chain links TRBV20-1 with TRBJ2-5; 10 bases line up with TRBD2. Germline CDR1 is DFQATT and CDR2 is SNEGSKA (reference sequence). This CDR3 is 15 amino acids long. V lost 1 base to trimming and J lost 2 bases; unmatched junction nucleotides: 4. The chain's CDR3 is CSARVPLAGQETQYF. The CDR3 region has the DNA TGCAGTGCTAGAGTACCACTAGCGGGGCAAGAGACCCAGTACTTC.